This TCR beta chain was captured by sequencing in a study of CD8 T cells in Susac syndrome. Trimming took off 4 bases at V and 1 base at J, with 10 bases between the two ends. This CDR3 has 13 residues. CDR1 SQVTM and CDR2 ANQGSEA come from the germline V gene. When the RNA was reverse transcribed, random hexamers were used with an input of about 0.5 to 1 ug. It was immunoSEQ multiplex PCR that amplified TCR beta CDR3 across 54 Vbeta and 13 Jbeta. TCRdb analysed the immunoSEQ multiplex PCR reads with MiXCR anew, one entry per CDR3 protein. This table has a few hundred thousand distinct CDR3 sequences, approximately 95% appearing once. Sequencing targeted TCR beta in T cells from blood (CD8+ and CD4+).

The rearrangement joins TRBV29-1 to TRBJ1-1, with D unclear. This receptor was taken from a human donor with multiple sclerosis. Sequencing was performed on CD4+ T cells from PBMCs. The CDR3 DNA reads TGCAGCGTTGCTACGTTAGAGAACACTGAAGCTTTCTTT. Protein product: CSVATLENTEAFF. Looking up the rest from reference TRBV29-1 and TRBJ1-1 gives the full variable domain: SAVISQKPSRDICQRGTSLTIQCQVDSQVTMMFWYRQQPGQSLTLIATANQGSEATYESGFVIDKFPISRPNLTFSTLTVSNMSPEDSSIYLCSVATLENTEAFFGQGTRLTVV.